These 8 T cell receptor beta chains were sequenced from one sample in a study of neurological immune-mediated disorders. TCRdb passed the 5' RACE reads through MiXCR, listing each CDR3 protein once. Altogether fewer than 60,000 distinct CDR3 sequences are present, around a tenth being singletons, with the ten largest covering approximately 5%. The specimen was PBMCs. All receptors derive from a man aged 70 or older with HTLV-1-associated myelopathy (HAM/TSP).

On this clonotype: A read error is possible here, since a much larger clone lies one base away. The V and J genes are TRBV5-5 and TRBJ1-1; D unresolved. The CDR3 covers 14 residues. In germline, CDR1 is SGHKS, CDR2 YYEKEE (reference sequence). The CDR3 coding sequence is TGTGTCAGCAGCTTGGCACATCTGAACACTGAAGCTTTCTTT. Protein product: CVSSLAHLNTEAFF.

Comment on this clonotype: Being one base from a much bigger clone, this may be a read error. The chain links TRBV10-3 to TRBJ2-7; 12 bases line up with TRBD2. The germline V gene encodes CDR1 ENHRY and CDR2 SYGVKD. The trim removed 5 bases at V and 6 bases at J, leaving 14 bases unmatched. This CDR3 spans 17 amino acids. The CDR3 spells CAISPQTSGSLGGEQYF. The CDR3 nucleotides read TGTGCCATCAGTCCCCAGACTAGCGGGAGTTTGGGGGGCGAGCAGTACTTC.

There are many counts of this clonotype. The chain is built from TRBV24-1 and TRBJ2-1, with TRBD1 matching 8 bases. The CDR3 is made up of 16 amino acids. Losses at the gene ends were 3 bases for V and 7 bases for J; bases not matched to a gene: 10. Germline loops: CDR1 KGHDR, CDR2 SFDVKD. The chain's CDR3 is CATSDIGQGQENEQFF. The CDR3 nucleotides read TGTGCCACCAGTGATATAGGACAGGGTCAGGAAAATGAGCAGTTCTTC.

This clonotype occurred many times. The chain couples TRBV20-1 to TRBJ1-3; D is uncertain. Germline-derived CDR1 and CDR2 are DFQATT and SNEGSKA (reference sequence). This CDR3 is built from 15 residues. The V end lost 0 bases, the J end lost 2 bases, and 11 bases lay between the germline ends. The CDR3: CSARDGRAAGNTIYF. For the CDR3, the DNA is TGCAGTGCTAGAGACGGAAGGGCGGCTGGAAACACCATATATTTT.

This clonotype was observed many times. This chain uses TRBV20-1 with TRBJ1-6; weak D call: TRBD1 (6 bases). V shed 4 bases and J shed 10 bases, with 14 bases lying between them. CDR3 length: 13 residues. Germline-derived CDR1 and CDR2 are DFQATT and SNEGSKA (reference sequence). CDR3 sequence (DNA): TGCAGTGCTAACTACAGGGTAGGATCACCCCTCCACTTT. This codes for CSANYRVGSPLHF.

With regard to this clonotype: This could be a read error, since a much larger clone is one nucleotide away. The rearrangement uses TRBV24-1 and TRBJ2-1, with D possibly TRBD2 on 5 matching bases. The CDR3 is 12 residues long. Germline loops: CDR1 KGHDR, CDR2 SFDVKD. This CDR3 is CVTERGFGEQFF. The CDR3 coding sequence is TGTGTCACGGAACGGGGTTTTGGTGAGCAGTTCTTC.

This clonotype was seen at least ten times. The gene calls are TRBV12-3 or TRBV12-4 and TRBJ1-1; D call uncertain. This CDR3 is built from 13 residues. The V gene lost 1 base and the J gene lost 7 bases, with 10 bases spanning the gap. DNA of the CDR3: TGTGCCAGCAGTTTAGGGGCGAGGAGTGAAGCTTTCTTT. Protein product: CASSLGARSEAFF.

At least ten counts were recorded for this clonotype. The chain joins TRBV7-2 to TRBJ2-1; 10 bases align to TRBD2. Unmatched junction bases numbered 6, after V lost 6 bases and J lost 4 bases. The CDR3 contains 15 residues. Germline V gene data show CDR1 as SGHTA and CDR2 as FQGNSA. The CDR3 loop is CASRTGTSAYNEQFF. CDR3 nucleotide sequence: TGTGCCAGCAGAACCGGGACTAGCGCTTACAATGAGCAGTTCTTC. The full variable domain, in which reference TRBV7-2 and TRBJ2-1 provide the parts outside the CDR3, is GAGVSQSPSNKVTEKGKDVELRCDPISGHTALYWYRQSLGQGLEFLIYFQGNSAPDKSGLPSDRFSAERTGGSVSTLTIQRTQQEDSAVYLCASRTGTSAYNEQFFGPGTRLTVL.